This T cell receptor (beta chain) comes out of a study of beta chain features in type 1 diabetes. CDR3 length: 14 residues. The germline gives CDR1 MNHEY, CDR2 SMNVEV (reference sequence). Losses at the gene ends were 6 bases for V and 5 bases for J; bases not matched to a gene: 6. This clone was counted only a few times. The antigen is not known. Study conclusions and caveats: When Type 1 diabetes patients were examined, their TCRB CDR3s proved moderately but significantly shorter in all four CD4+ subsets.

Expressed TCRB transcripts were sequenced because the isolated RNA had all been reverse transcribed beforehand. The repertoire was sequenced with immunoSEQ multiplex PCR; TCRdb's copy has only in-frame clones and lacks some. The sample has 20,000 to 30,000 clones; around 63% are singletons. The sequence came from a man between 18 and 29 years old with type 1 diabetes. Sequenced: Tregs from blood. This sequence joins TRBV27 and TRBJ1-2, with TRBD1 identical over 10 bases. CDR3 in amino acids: CASSDRGLGYGYTF. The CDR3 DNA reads TGTGCCAGCAGCGACAGGGGGCTAGGGTATGGCTACACCTTC.